The 5 T cell receptor beta chains presented below share a single source sample, sequenced in a study of blood T cell repertoires in COVID-19. Some clones are missing from TCRdb's copy, which holds only in-frame ones; the method was immunoSEQ multiplex PCR. This table has about 100,000 clones, about 85% appearing once. The specimen was peripheral blood. The receptors were sampled from a man aged 45-65 years with active COVID-19.

The rearrangement joins TRBV18 to TRBJ1-5; D ambiguous. The CDR3 is made up of 13 amino acids. From germline, CDR1 is KGHSH and CDR2 LQKENI. Trimming left V 0 bases short and J 6 bases short, with 6 bases between. The chain's CDR3 is CASSPPTGQPQHF. The CDR3 DNA sequence: TGTGCCAGCTCACCACCGACGGGTCAGCCCCAGCATTTT. Using reference TRBV18 and TRBJ1-5 for the parts outside the CDR3, the full variable domain is NAGVMQNPRHLVRRRGQEARLRCSPMKGHSHVYWYRQLPEEGLKFMVYLQKENIIDESGMPKERFSAEFPKEGPSILRIQQVVRGDSAAYFCASSPPTGQPQHFGDGTRLSIL.

The chain employs TRBV19 and TRBJ2-3; 8 bases align to TRBD1. Germline V gene data show CDR1 as LNHDA and CDR2 as SQIVND (reference sequence). Trimming took 3 bases from V and 6 from J; bases not matched to a gene: 5. This CDR3 comprises 14 residues. CDR3 protein: CASSIPGGADTQYF. The CDR3 DNA sequence: TGTGCCAGTAGTATCCCAGGGGGCGCGGATACGCAGTATTTT. Complete variable domain (other parts from reference TRBV19 and TRBJ2-3): DGGITQSPKYLFRKEGQNVTLSCEQNLNHDAMYWYRQDPGQGLRLIYYSQIVNDFQKGDIAEGYSVSREKKESFPLTVTSAQKNPTAFYLCASSIPGGADTQYFGPGTRLTVL.

The chain is built from TRBV19 and TRBJ2-3, with 8 bases identical to TRBD2. Germline V gene lookup returns CDR1 LNHDA and CDR2 SQIVND (reference sequence). The CDR3 length is 17 residues. V gave up 10 bases and J gave up 2 bases; unmatched junction bases: 17. In DNA form, the CDR3 reads TGTGCCACCGATAACCGGAAGCGGGGGCCTTACACAGATACGCAGTATTTT. Protein sequence: CATDNRKRGPYTDTQYF.

The rearrangement joins TRBV18 to TRBJ2-7, with TRBD1 matching over 9 bases. The CDR3 spans 14 residues. Germline trimming cut 5 bases from V and 6 bases from J; bases unmatched to any gene: 8. Germline V gives CDR1 KGHSH, CDR2 LQKENI. The CDR3 bases are TGTGCCAGCTCAACCGGACAGGGGCCCAGCGAGCAGTACTTC. This encodes CASSTGQGPSEQYF.

The chain employs TRBV4-1 and TRBJ1-5; possibly TRBD1 for D (6 bases). The CDR3 runs to 15 residues. The ends were cut back, 3 bases at V and 5 bases at J, with 14 bases in the middle. CDR1 MGHRA and CDR2 YSYEKL come from the germline V gene. This CDR3 reads CASSHAGTTYQPQHF. CDR3 bases: TGCGCCAGCAGCCACGCCGGGACAACCTATCAGCCCCAGCATTTT.